Included here is one T cell receptor beta chain sequence, with context. The data stem from a study of blood T cell repertoires in COVID-19. The overall study: Sites across the United States, Italy and Spain contributed samples from acute and convalescent COVID-19. T cells, B-cell-depleted T cells, or PBMCs provided the cDNA or gDNA that served as material.

Germline V lookup: CDR1 MDHEN, CDR2 SYDVKM. The CDR3 extends over 15 amino acids. V shed 6 bases and J shed 6 bases, with 18 bases lying between them. Original data processing: How many nucleated cells were present was estimated from reference gene primer amplification. Sequencing used immunoSEQ multiplex PCR; TCRdb keeps in-frame clones, though not all of them. The V and J calls and clone size were taken over from that table, and D and trimming were inferred from the DNA. Of about 240,000 clones detected, about four fifths appear once; the ten largest clones hold roughly a tenth. This sequence originates from a woman older than 75 with acute or convalescent COVID-19. The sample taken for sequencing was peripheral blood. The J gene is TRBJ1-5, the V gene TRBV28; the D gene is possibly TRBD1 (6 bases). The CDR3 DNA reads TGTGCCAGCAGACCCCCTAGGGGGGGAAGTCAGCCCCAGCATTTT. This sequence encodes CASRPPRGGSQPQHF.